This T cell receptor beta chain was profiled in a study of blood T cells in healthy people across ages. Study results and limitations: Long-lived donors exceeded aged donors in naive CD4+ cells and diversity.

With a J-beta primer mix and a sample-barcoded 5' primer, a second PCR ran about 7 to 12 cycles. A single record per CDR3 protein comes from TCRdb applying MiXCR to the 5' RACE reads. The sample contains roughly 930,000 distinct CDR3 sequences, around 48% of which appear only once. Regarding this clonotype: Antigen specificity is unknown.

Researchers collected approximately 9.9 milliliters of peripheral blood from every single donor. Total RNA was isolated from each sample in quantities of at least 5 micrograms. Sequencing was carried out using blood. This clonotype was obtained from a man between 25 and 39 years old in good health.

This CDR3 is CASSDRDGGGDTQYF. The CDR3 DNA reads TGTGCCAGCAGTGACCGGGACGGGGGCGGAGATACGCAGTATTTT. J is TRBJ2-3 and V is TRBV6-4, with D perhaps being TRBD1 or TRBD2 (6 bases each). This CDR3 has 15 amino acids. The V gene's germline CDR1 is MRHNA and CDR2 SNTAGT. V dropped 2 bases and J dropped 5 bases, with 14 bases sitting between them.